This T cell receptor beta chain was recorded in a study of Ad26.COV2.S vaccination and SARS-CoV-2 variants. The CDR3 loop spans 14 amino acids. The V and J ends lost 0 bases and 4 bases respectively, with 10 bases between them. Germline V CDR1 and CDR2: SGHRS, YFSETQ. This clone has only a few counts. The antigen remains undetermined. The treatment: 15 to 20 received Ad26.COV2.S at low or high dose, single or two shots; 5 received placebo; per-sample allocation not given. Day 63 after the first vaccine or placebo injection was the time point for sampling. Points from the study as a whole: Spike-specific responses of CD8+ and CD4+ T cells were reported to display substantial breadth after vaccination.

Sequencing was performed with immunoSEQ multiplex PCR; in TCRdb, only in-frame clones are kept and a portion is missing. The sample lists over 200,000 clones; around nine tenths were seen once. This chain joins TRBV5-1 and TRBJ1-2; D not resolved. The sequence came from a person aged 18-60 years who received the Ad26.COV2.S COVID-19 vaccine or a placebo. Sample: peripheral blood, taken in a trial of Ad26.COV2.S vaccine versus placebo. CDR3 sequence (DNA): TGCGCCAGCAGCTTGGATGGCAGAGGCTATGGCTACACCTTC. Residues: CASSLDGRGYGYTF.